This is a list of T cell receptor beta chains from one sample in a study of T cells in Graves' hyperthyroidism and ophthalmopathy. MiXCR, applied by TCRdb to the multiplex PCR reads, yields one record per CDR3 protein. Of roughly 700,000 distinct CDR3 sequences listed, 14% were seen once; the top ten hold approximately 10%. Input material: blood. The receptors come from a woman between 18 and 29 years old with Graves' hyperthyroidism. Each CDR3 is given with its conserved first and last residue. Fields, in order: CDR3 DNA, CDR3 protein, V gene, clone size, J gene, D gene. The D gene is left open where the match is weak. Clone size, where shown, is once, few, many, or a class for clones that have expanded.

TGCAGTGCTAGACCCCCGTGGCATTGGGGCCCCTACGAGCAGTACTTC	CSARPPWHWGPYEQYF	TRBV20-1	many	TRBJ2-7	NA
TGTGCCAGCCGGGGACAGGGAGGGGGTAGCAATCAGCCCCAGCATTTT	CASRGQGGGSNQPQHF	TRBV6-2/TRBV6-3	few	TRBJ1-5	TRBD1
TGTGCCAGCTCACCAGTGGTCCCCTACGAGCAGTACTTC	CASSPVVPYEQYF	TRBV18	many	TRBJ2-7	NA
TGTGCCAGCAGCGCCACAGGGGGGGCCGGGGAGCTGTTTTTT	CASSATGGAGELFF	TRBV9	few	TRBJ2-2	NA
TGTGCCACCAGCAGGAAGGATAGGGCGGGGGCGAGTACTGAAGCTTTCTTT	CATSRKDRAGASTEAFF	TRBV15	few	TRBJ1-1	NA
TGCGCCAGCAGCCCGACAGGGGGCGACCAGCCCCAGCATTTT	CASSPTGGDQPQHF	TRBV4-1	NA	TRBJ1-5	TRBD1
TGTGCCAGCCGAGTGGAGATGACAGATACGCAGTATTTT	CASRVEMTDTQYF	TRBV2	few	TRBJ2-3	NA
TGTGCCAGCAGCTTTAGCGGGAGGTCGGATGAGCAGTTCTTC	CASSFSGRSDEQFF	TRBV7-6	few	TRBJ2-1	TRBD2
TGTGCCAGCACCTGGACTCCATCCTACGAGTGGCAGTACTTC	CASTWTPSYEWQYF	TRBV6-1	many	TRBJ2-7	NA
TGTGCCAGCAGCGTAGCCCACGGGACAGGGAGAGGAAACACCATATATTTT	CASSVAHGTGRGNTIYF	TRBV9	few	TRBJ1-3	TRBD1
TGTGCCTGGAGTGTAGGCAGAAGCACAGATACGCAGTATTTT	CAWSVGRSTDTQYF	TRBV30	few	TRBJ2-3	NA
TGTGCCAGCTCACCGGTAGTTTCCGAGACCCAGTACTTC	CASSPVVSETQYF	TRBV18	many	TRBJ2-5	NA
TGTGCCAGCAGCTACCGACAGGCGGCCCGCACTGAAGCTTTCTTT	CASSYRQAARTEAFF	TRBV11-1	NA	TRBJ1-1	NA
TGTGCCAGCAGTTCCCGGGTTGCAGGGGGCTTTAAAGAGACCCAGTACTTC	CASSSRVAGGFKETQYF	TRBV28	many	TRBJ2-5	TRBD1
TGCAGCGTTGAACAGGGAGGCACTGAAGCTTTCTTT	CSVEQGGTEAFF	TRBV29-1	few	TRBJ1-1	NA
TGTGCCAGCAACTTCAGGGGGGCGCCTAATGAAAAACTGTTTTTT	CASNFRGAPNEKLFF	TRBV6-1	NA	TRBJ1-4	TRBD1
TGTGCCAGCAGGGGAACCGGGACAGGGGTCTCACCCCTCCACTTT	CASRGTGTGVSPLHF	TRBV12-3/TRBV12-4	NA	TRBJ1-6	TRBD1
TGTGCCAGTAAACCGGGACTAGCGAATAACGAGCAGTTCTTC	CASKPGLANNEQFF	TRBV27	few	TRBJ2-1	TRBD2
TGTGCCAGCAGTTACCGTGGAGGGGGGAGTGAAAAACTGTTTTTT	CASSYRGGGSEKLFF	TRBV6-6	few	TRBJ1-4	NA
TGTGCCAGCAGTGGCACGGAGTACGGCTACACCTTC	CASSGTEYGYTF	TRBV2	NA	TRBJ1-2	NA
TGCGCCAGCAGCCAAGCGACTAGCGGAGTCACAGATACGCAGTATTTT	CASSQATSGVTDTQYF	TRBV4-1	many	TRBJ2-3	TRBD2
TGTGCCACCAGTGACCCCCCGGGACAGGGGGCTGGCACCGGGGAGCTGTTTTTT	CATSDPPGQGAGTGELFF	TRBV24-1	NA	TRBJ2-2	TRBD1
TGTGCCATCAGTGAGCGACAGGCGTTCTATGGCTACACCTTC	CAISERQAFYGYTF	TRBV10-3	few	TRBJ1-2	NA
TGTGCCTGGAGTGTTGGGTTCGTTCAGTACTTC	CAWSVGFVQYF	TRBV30	NA	TRBJ2-4	NA
TGTGCCAGCAGCAACGACAGGGGGGGTACCAACTATGGCTACACCTTC	CASSNDRGGTNYGYTF	TRBV7-9	many	TRBJ1-2	TRBD1
TGTGCCATCAGCCTGGACAGAGGCGAGCAGTACTTC	CAISLDRGEQYF	TRBV10-3	few	TRBJ2-7	NA
TGTGCCAGCTCACCATCCAGAGACAGTGCAACTAATGAAAAACTGTTTTTT	CASSPSRDSATNEKLFF	TRBV18	NA	TRBJ1-4	NA
TGTGCCAGCAGGAAACAGGTCACCAATCAGCCCCAGCATTTT	CASRKQVTNQPQHF	TRBV2	many	TRBJ1-5	NA
TGTGCCAGCACCTTGGGGGGCAATCAGCCCCAGCATTTT	CASTLGGNQPQHF	TRBV6-1	many	TRBJ1-5	NA
TGTGCCAGTTTACCCCGACTGGGCTCTGGAAACACCATATATTTT	CASLPRLGSGNTIYF	TRBV19	NA	TRBJ1-3	NA
TGTGCCAGCAGCCCAGAGCAGGACAATATATATGAGCAGTTCTTC	CASSPEQDNIYEQFF	TRBV3-1	many	TRBJ2-1	NA
TGTGCCAGCAGTTTCGGACAGGGCCGGGAAAAACTGTTTTTT	CASSFGQGREKLFF	TRBV6-2/TRBV6-3	NA	TRBJ1-4	TRBD1
TGTGCCAGCAGGGAAACAGGGGAACGATCAGATACGCAGTATTTT	CASRETGERSDTQYF	TRBV2	many	TRBJ2-3	TRBD1
TGTGCCAACCTCGACAGCCACTCCTACGAGCAGTACTTC	CANLDSHSYEQYF	TRBV28	many	TRBJ2-7	NA
TGCGCCAGCAGCCAAGTGGGAGGAGTCTCCTACAATGAGCAGTTCTTC	CASSQVGGVSYNEQFF	TRBV4-1	NA	TRBJ2-1	NA
TGTGCCACCAGCGGACGCAGGGGTCGGAATCAGCCCCAGCATTTT	CATSGRRGRNQPQHF	TRBV15	NA	TRBJ1-5	NA
TGTGCCAGCAGCCTGAGCGGGACCGCCCCCTACGAGCAGTACTTC	CASSLSGTAPYEQYF	TRBV28	many	TRBJ2-7	TRBD2
TGTGCCAGTAGTTGGGACGGTGGGGCCAACGTCCTGACTTTC	CASSWDGGANVLTF	TRBV19	NA	TRBJ2-6	NA
TGTGCCAGCAGCCGCCGGGGCTCCGGCTCCTACAATGAGCAGTTCTTC	CASSRRGSGSYNEQFF	TRBV14	few	TRBJ2-1	NA
TGTGCCAGCTCACCAGTGAAGTACGAGCAGTACTTC	CASSPVKYEQYF	TRBV18	NA	TRBJ2-7	NA
TGTGCCAGCAGTTACAGTTTCGGCACTGAAGCTTTCTTT	CASSYSFGTEAFF	TRBV28	many	TRBJ1-1	NA
TGTGCCAGCAGCTTCTCAGCGCGACTAGCGGGGAATGAGCAGTTCTTC	CASSFSARLAGNEQFF	TRBV5-5	NA	TRBJ2-1	TRBD2
TGTGCCAGCAGTAACATACTAGTTCGCGATACGCAGTATTTT	CASSNILVRDTQYF	TRBV2	NA	TRBJ2-3	NA
TGTGCCAGCAGTGTAAAGGGTTCCGATAATTCACCCCTCCACTTT	CASSVKGSDNSPLHF	TRBV2	NA	TRBJ1-6	NA
TGTGCCAGCAGCCCCTCCCCGGACAGGGGGCTTAGGGAGACCCAGTACTTC	CASSPSPDRGLRETQYF	TRBV11-2	many	TRBJ2-5	TRBD1
TGTGCCACCAGTGATTTGCTCCATCCGGGGACAGGGTATATTCAGTACTTC	CATSDLLHPGTGYIQYF	TRBV24-1	few	TRBJ2-4	TRBD1